A single sample gave rise to the 20 T cell receptor beta chains below, sequenced in a study of T cells in Graves' hyperthyroidism and ophthalmopathy. RNA transcripts yielded amplified TCR beta CDR3 regions. With the HTBI primer set, the TCR CDR3 went through a first round of RT-PCR. Via MiXCR, TCRdb re-called the multiplex PCR reads, giving one row per CDR3 protein. The sample carries hundreds of thousands of distinct CDR3 sequences, about 15% recorded once. The sample taken for sequencing was blood. These receptor sequences come from a woman between 18 and 29 years old with Graves' hyperthyroidism.

The rearrangement links TRBV3-1 to TRBJ2-1, with D tentatively TRBD2 (6 bases). With 4 bases removed from V and 10 bases from J, the gap between germline ends came to 23 bases. Germline V lookup: CDR1 LGHDT, CDR2 YNNKEL (reference sequence). This CDR3 comprises 16 residues. The CDR3 bases are TGTGCCAGCAGCCCCAGTGGAGGGACTCTATGGGGGGAGCAGTTCTTC. Protein product: CASSPSGGTLWGEQFF.

In this sample, this clonotype turned up many times. The chain uses TRBV30 and TRBJ2-1; TRBD1 aligns across 7 bases. The CDR3 covers 16 residues. The trim removed 3 bases at V and 0 bases at J, leaving 8 bases unmatched. Germline V gene sequence: CDR1 GTSNPN, CDR2 SVGIG (reference sequence). Here the CDR3 reads CAWRRGQVSSYNEQFF. CDR3 DNA sequence: TGTGCCTGGAGGCGAGGACAGGTGAGCTCCTACAATGAGCAGTTCTTC.

This clonotype was detected a few times. This chain joins TRBV11-2 and TRBJ1-6; 7 bases match TRBD1. The V segment lost 3 bases and the J segment 8 bases; nucleotides outside the gene matches: 7. The CDR3 has 15 residues. Germline V gene lookup returns CDR1 SGHAT and CDR2 FQNNGV. CDR3 bases: TGTGCCAGCAGCTTTCAGGGAACAGGGGATTCACCCCTCCACTTT. It translates to CASSFQGTGDSPLHF. Filled out from reference TRBV11-2 and TRBJ1-6, the complete variable domain reads EAGVAQSPRYKIIEKRQSVAFWCNPISGHATLYWYQQILGQGPKLLIQFQNNGVVDDSQLPKDRFSAERLKGVDSTLKIQPAKLEDSAVYLCASSFQGTGDSPLHFGNGTRLTVT.

This clonotype was observed at least ten times. The V call is TRBV10-3, the J call TRBJ1-5; TRBD1 aligns across 9 bases. Germline assignment: CDR1 ENHRY and CDR2 SYGVKD. V lost 8 bases, J lost 0 bases, and 8 bases stayed unmatched. This CDR3 comprises 16 residues. CDR3 bases: TGTGCCATCGGGGACAGGGAGTCGGATAGCAATCAGCCCCAGCATTTT. Its translation: CAIGDRESDSNQPQHF.

This clonotype has more than one count but fewer than ten. This chain uses TRBV4-3 with TRBJ2-5; 9 nucleotides line up with TRBD1. V lost 2 bases to trimming and J lost 1 base; unmatched junction nucleotides: 8. Germline CDR1 reads LGHNA; CDR2 reads YSLEER. The CDR3 is 17 amino acids. The CDR3 here is CASSQFGPGQGQETQYF. CDR3 DNA sequence: TGCGCCAGCAGCCAATTTGGGCCGGGACAGGGCCAAGAGACCCAGTACTTC.

The gene calls are TRBV6-1 and TRBJ2-7; D perhaps matches TRBD1 (5 bases). Germline loops: CDR1 MNHNS, CDR2 SASEGT. Trimming pared 10 bases from V and 4 bases from J, leaving 20 bases between. The CDR3 sequence is 14 residues long. In DNA, the CDR3 is TGTGCCACGTATATACGGCAGGGAAGATACGAGCAGTACTTC. It encodes CATYIRQGRYEQYF.

This clonotype came up many times. This rearrangement joins TRBV4-1 to TRBJ2-2, with 8 bases that match TRBD1. V lost 1 base to trimming and J lost 5 bases; unmatched junction nucleotides: 6. This CDR3 spans 16 amino acids. Germline lookup yields CDR1 MGHRA and CDR2 YSYEKL. The CDR3 region has the DNA TGCGCCAGCAGCCAAGTGGGCAGGGGGCGTACCGGGGAGCTGTTTTTT. Its translation: CASSQVGRGRTGELFF.

On this clonotype itself: This may be a read error, as it is one base from a much larger clone. CDR3 residues: CSASTDGRGDTQYF. In DNA form, the CDR3 reads TGCAGTGCTAGCACGGATGGGCGGGGGGACACTCAGTACTTC. The genes are TRBV20-1 and TRBJ2-4, with 8 bases identical to TRBD2. This CDR3 has 14 residues. Trimming removed 3 bases from V and 12 bases from J; junction bases left unmatched: 13. Germline assignment: CDR1 DFQATT and CDR2 SNEGSKA (reference sequence).

This clonotype was seen many times. The V call is TRBV30, the J call TRBJ1-6, with 7 bases identical to TRBD1. CDR1 is GTSNPN and CDR2 is SVGIG in the germline V gene (reference sequence). The CDR3 spans 16 residues. Losses at the gene ends were 3 bases for V and 8 bases for J; bases not matched to a gene: 13. Here the CDR3 DNA reads TGTGCCTGGAGAGGGGACGGACAGGTGGGATATTCACCCCTCCACTTT. It is translated as CAWRGDGQVGYSPLHF.

This clonotype was observed at least ten times. The chain has TRBV12-3 or TRBV12-4 and TRBJ1-5, with TRBD1 matching 7 bases. This CDR3 contains 16 residues. V was pared by 2 bases and J by 4 bases, with 8 bases of the junction left unmatched. This CDR3 reads CASSLRAGGKNQPQHF. The CDR3 DNA follows: TGTGCCAGCAGTTTACGGGCAGGGGGGAAAAATCAGCCCCAGCATTTT.

This clonotype came up many times. V usage is TRBV20-1 and J usage is TRBJ2-1; D not resolved. This CDR3 contains 14 residues. Germline V gene lookup returns CDR1 DFQATT and CDR2 SNEGSKA (reference sequence). The V end lost 3 bases, the J end lost 3 bases, and 12 bases lay between the germline ends. CDR3 sequence: CSARAGQVYNEQFF. CDR3 sequence (DNA): TGCAGTGCTAGGGCCGGGCAAGTCTACAATGAGCAGTTCTTC.

This clonotype was picked up many times. The chain recombines TRBV6-1 with TRBJ2-2; D not certain. V dropped 6 bases and J dropped 6 bases, with 11 bases sitting between them. Germline V gene lookup returns CDR1 MNHNS and CDR2 SASEGT. This CDR3 region has 13 residues. The CDR3 nucleotides are TGTGCCAGCAGAGATCCTGGGCCCGGGGAGCTGTTTTTT. Translating gives CASRDPGPGELFF.

This clonotype was counted a few times. The chain carries TRBV4-1 and TRBJ1-1; D is unresolved. The CDR3 runs 15 residues. Germline V gives CDR1 MGHRA, CDR2 YSYEKL. V lost 0 bases to trimming and J lost 5 bases, with 13 bases between them. The DNA of the CDR3 is TGCGCCAGCAGCCAAGATCAGAGTGGATATACTGAAGCTTTCTTT. Translating gives CASSQDQSGYTEAFF.

This clonotype was observed many times. The V call is TRBV6-5, the J call TRBJ2-7, with D perhaps given as TRBD1 or TRBD2 (5 bases each). The CDR3 sequence is 16 residues long. The ends were cut back, 0 bases at V and 0 bases at J, with 12 bases in the middle. Germline CDR1 MNHEY, CDR2 SVGAGI. As DNA, the CDR3 is TGTGCCAGCAGTTACTCGACTCCGAGGGGCTCCTACGAGCAGTACTTC. Protein product: CASSYSTPRGSYEQYF.

The rearrangement links TRBV5-5 to TRBJ1-3; TRBD1 is a possible D gene (5 bases). This CDR3 contains 17 residues. V was cut by 4 bases and J by 0 bases, with 17 bases left in between. In germline, CDR1 is SGHKS, CDR2 YYEKEE (reference sequence). CDR3 nucleotide sequence: TGTGCCAGCAGCGCCAGGGAACGGGGGATCTCTGGAAACACCATATATTTT. Residues: CASSARERGISGNTIYF.

This clonotype was counted ten times or more. The chain's CDR3 is CATSRDTVDTDTQYF. DNA of the CDR3: TGTGCCACCAGCAGAGATACGGTCGACACAGATACGCAGTATTTT. The V and J genes are TRBV15 and TRBJ2-3; D is ambiguous. The CDR3 contains 15 residues. Trimming pared 0 bases from V and 2 bases from J, leaving 9 bases between. The germline CDR1 and CDR2 sequences are LNHNV and YYDKDF (reference sequence).

The rearrangement joins TRBV28 to TRBJ1-3; D unclear. CDR1 and CDR2 from the germline V gene are MDHEN and SYDVKM. The CDR3 runs 12 residues. Trimming took off 6 bases at V and 14 bases at J, with 17 bases between the two ends. The CDR3: CASSIPNTSVYF. The CDR3 coding sequence is TGTGCCAGCAGCATTCCTAACACCTCGGTATATTTT.

This clonotype showed up many times. The rearrangement links TRBV11-2 to TRBJ2-7, with D possibly TRBD1 on 8 matching bases. Trimming cost V 0 bases and J 0 bases, with 15 bases left between them. The V gene's germline CDR1 is SGHAT and CDR2 FQNNGV. The length of the CDR3 is 17 residues. CDR3 nucleotide sequence: TGTGCCAGCAGCTTAGATCGGGGGGACAGGAGCTCCTACGAGCAGTACTTC. This encodes CASSLDRGDRSSYEQYF. Full variable domain (rest looked up from reference TRBV11-2 and TRBJ2-7): EAGVAQSPRYKIIEKRQSVAFWCNPISGHATLYWYQQILGQGPKLLIQFQNNGVVDDSQLPKDRFSAERLKGVDSTLKIQPAKLEDSAVYLCASSLDRGDRSSYEQYFGPGTRLTVT.

This clonotype occurred many times. The V gene is TRBV18, the J gene TRBJ2-1; TRBD2 agrees at 12 bases. The CDR3 is made up of 16 amino acids. Germline V gene lookup returns CDR1 KGHSH and CDR2 LQKENI. V lost 6 bases to trimming and J lost 5 bases; unmatched junction nucleotides: 8. The CDR3 nucleotides are TGTGCCAGCTCGCTGACTAGCGGGAGTACCCACAATGAGCAGTTCTTC. This encodes CASSLTSGSTHNEQFF.

This chain links TRBV4-1 with TRBJ2-5; maybe TRBD2 (5 bases). CDR3 length: 13 residues. Per germline, CDR1 MGHRA and CDR2 YSYEKL. The V end was cut by 1 base, the J end by 5 bases, with 8 bases between. This CDR3 reads CASSQGRRETQYF. CDR3 bases: TGCGCCAGCAGCCAAGGGAGGAGGGAGACCCAGTACTTC.